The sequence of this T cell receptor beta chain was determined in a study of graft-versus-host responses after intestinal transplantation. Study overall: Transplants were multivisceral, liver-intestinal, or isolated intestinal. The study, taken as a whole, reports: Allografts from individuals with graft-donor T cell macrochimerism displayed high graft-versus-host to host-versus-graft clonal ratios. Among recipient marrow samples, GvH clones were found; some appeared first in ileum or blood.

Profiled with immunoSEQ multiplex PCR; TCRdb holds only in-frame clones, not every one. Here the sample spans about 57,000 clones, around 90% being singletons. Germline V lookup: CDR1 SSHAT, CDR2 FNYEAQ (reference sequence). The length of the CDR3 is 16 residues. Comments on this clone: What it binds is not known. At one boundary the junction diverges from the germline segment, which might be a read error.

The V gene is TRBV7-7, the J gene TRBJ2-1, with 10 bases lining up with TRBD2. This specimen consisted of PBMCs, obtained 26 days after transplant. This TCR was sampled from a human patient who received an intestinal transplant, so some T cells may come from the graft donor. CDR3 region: CASSSGAGGPSGEQFF. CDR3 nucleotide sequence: TGTGCTAGCAGCTCGGGAGCGGGGGGGCCTTCCGGCGAGCAGTTCTTC. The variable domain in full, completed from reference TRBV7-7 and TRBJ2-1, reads GAGVSQSPRYKVTKRGQDVTLRCDPISSHATLYWYQQALGQGPEFLTYFNYEAQPDKSGLPSDRFSAERPEGSISTLTIQRTEQRDSAMYRCASSSGAGGPSGEQFFGPGTRLTVL.